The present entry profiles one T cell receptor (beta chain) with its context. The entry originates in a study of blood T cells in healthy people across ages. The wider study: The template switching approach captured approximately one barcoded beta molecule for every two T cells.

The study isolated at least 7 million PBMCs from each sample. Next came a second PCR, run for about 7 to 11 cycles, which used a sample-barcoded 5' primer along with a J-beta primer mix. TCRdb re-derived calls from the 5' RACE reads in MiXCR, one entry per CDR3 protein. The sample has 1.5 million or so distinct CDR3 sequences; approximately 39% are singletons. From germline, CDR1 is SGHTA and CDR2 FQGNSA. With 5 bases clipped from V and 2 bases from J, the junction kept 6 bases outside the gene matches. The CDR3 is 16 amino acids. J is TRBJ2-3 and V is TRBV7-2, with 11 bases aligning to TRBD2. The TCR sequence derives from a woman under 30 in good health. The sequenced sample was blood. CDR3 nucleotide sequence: TGTGCCAGCAGCACGACTAGCGGGATCCACACAGATACGCAGTATTTT. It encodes CASSTTSGIHTDTQYF.